A selection of T cell receptor beta chains follows, all from one sample in a study of Ad26.COV2.S vaccination and SARS-CoV-2 variants. Method: immunoSEQ multiplex PCR; TCRdb's copy keeps in-frame clones and lacks some. Of hundreds of thousands of clones listed, about 88% are singletons. The source was peripheral blood, collected in a trial of Ad26.COV2.S vaccine versus placebo. Every receptor here comes from a person between 18 and 59 years old who received the Ad26.COV2.S COVID-19 vaccine or a placebo. The CDR3 runs from the conserved cysteine through the conserved F or W. Fields, in order: V gene, CDR3 protein.

>TRBV15
CATSRDLVGQKGSGYTF
>TRBV28
CASSLEESRYTF
>TRBV10-3
CAISEVPDTQYF
>TRBV5-1
CASSPFRYIDTVYQETQYF
>TRBV28
CAGARGSRAGELFF
>TRBV29-1
CSVAGTGGTSTDTQYF
>TRBV18
CASSSRQGSSYEQYF
>TRBV6-2/TRBV6-3
CASSYGTDSSYEQYF
>TRBV27
CASSFQYPSRRNTYEQYF
>TRBV19
CASSRQGTEAFF